The entry below gives a single T cell receptor (beta chain) sequence along with its context. Its antigen is unknown. This sample was taken from a study of cytomegalovirus exposure and HLA in healthy donors. Study information: As an earlier analysis found, 150 million to 200 million T cells yielded over 95 million unique TCR beta sequences. General observations from the study: Researchers catalogued some 160 TCR beta chains as cytomegalovirus-associated. In a later analysis, V- and J-gene trimming of beta chains associated with a DCLRE1C missense variant, replicated independently. A later analysis found TCR association rates differed by HLA locus, highest for DRB1 and lowest for HLA-C.

The primer mix had 60 Vbeta and 13 Jbeta primers. Some clones are missing from TCRdb's copy, which holds only in-frame ones; the method was immunoSEQ multiplex PCR. The repertoire holds 130,000 or so clones, with over 75% as singletons. CDR1 and CDR2 (germline): MNHEY, SVGAGI. The CDR3 is 16 amino acids. V was trimmed by 0 bases and J by 2 bases, leaving 10 bases between them. The sequencing input was PBMCs. The origin of this receptor is a young man in good health and CMV-seronegative. The chain couples TRBV6-5 to TRBJ2-2, with D unresolved. The CDR3 protein is CASSYSSPGNTGELFF. As DNA, the CDR3 is TGTGCCAGCAGTTACTCGAGTCCAGGCAACACCGGGGAGCTGTTTTTT.